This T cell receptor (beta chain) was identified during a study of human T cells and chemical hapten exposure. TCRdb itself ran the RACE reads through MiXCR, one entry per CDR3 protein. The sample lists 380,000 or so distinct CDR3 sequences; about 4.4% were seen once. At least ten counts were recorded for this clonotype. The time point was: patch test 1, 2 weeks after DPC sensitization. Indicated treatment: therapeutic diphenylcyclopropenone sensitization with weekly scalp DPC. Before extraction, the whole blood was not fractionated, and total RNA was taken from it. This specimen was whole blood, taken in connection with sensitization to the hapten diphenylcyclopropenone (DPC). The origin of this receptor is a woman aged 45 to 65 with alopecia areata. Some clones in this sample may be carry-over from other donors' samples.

The CDR3 region has the DNA TGTGCCACCGAGGACACCGGGGAGCTGTTTTTT. Translated, it gives CATEDTGELFF. The chain employs TRBV15 and TRBJ2-2; the D is unclear. The germline V gene encodes CDR1 LNHNV and CDR2 YYDKDF (reference sequence). The CDR3 spans 11 residues. The germline V and J ends were trimmed by 8 bases and 3 bases, with 4 bases remaining between them.